Many counts were recorded for the clone carrying this TCR beta chain. Its specificity is not known. The entry originates in a study of response to subunit inactivated influenza vaccine. Study observations and caveats: Few additional T cells are recruited per seasonal influenza vaccination, authors suggested.

V shed 4 bases and J shed 7 bases, with 11 bases lying between them. The CDR3 has 12 amino acids. From germline, CDR1 is SQVTM and CDR2 ANQGSEA. Each CDR3 protein is one row after TCRdb ran MiXCR on the RT-PCR reads. The data show a few hundred thousand distinct CDR3 sequences, 21% seen once. The sample in question was PBMCs from blood, obtained approximately 20 months after vaccination. The TCR originated in a man in his fifties or sixties who received an inactivated influenza vaccine. J is TRBJ1-5 and V is TRBV29-1, with a weak D call TRBD1 (5 bases). In nucleotides, the CDR3 is TGCAGCGTTGCAGGGTCCGGGCAGCCCCAGCATTTT. Protein sequence: CSVAGSGQPQHF. The variable domain in full, completed from reference TRBV29-1 and TRBJ1-5, reads SAVISQKPSRDICQRGTSLTIQCQVDSQVTMMFWYRQQPGQSLTLIATANQGSEATYESGFVIDKFPISRPNLTFSTLTVSNMSPEDSSIYLCSVAGSGQPQHFGDGTRLSIL.